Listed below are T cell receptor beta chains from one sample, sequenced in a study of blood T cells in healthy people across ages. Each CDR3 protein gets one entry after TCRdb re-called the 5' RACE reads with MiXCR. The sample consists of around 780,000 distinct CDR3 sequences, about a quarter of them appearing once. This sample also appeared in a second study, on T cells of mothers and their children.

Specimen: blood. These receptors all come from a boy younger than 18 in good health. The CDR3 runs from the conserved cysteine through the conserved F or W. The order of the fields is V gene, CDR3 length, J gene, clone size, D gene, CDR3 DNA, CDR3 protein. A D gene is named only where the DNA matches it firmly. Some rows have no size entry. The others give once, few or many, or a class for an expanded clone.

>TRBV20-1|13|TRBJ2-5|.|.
TGCAGGGCGGGCCGGACTAAGCAAGAGACCCAGTACTTC
CRAGRTKQETQYF
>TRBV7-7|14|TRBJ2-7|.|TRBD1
TGTGCCAGCAGCTCGGGACAGGGGGCTTATCCCCAGTACTTC
CASSSGQGAYPQYF
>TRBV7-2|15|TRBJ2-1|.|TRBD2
TGTGCCAGCAGCTTACTAGCGGGAAACTCCAATGAGCAGTTCTTC
CASSLLAGNSNEQFF
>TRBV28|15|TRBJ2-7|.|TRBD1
TGTGCCAGCAGTTTTTTGTGGGACAGGGGCTACGAGCAGTACTTC
CASSFLWDRGYEQYF
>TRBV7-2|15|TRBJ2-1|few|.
TGTGCCAGCAGACCGCTCCAGTTCTCCTACAATGAGCAGTTCTTC
CASRPLQFSYNEQFF
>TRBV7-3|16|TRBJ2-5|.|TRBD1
TGTGCCAGCAGCTTAACAGGGGGCGGTATCCAAGAGACCCAGTACTTC
CASSLTGGGIQETQYF
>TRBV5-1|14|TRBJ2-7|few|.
TGCGCCAGCAGCTTCCCGGGATCGCCTACGGGGCAGTACTTC
CASSFPGSPTGQYF
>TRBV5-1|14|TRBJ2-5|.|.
TGCGCCAGCAGCATCGGCGGGCAGGGCGAGACCCAGTACTTC
CASSIGGQGETQYF
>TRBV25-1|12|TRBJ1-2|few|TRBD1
TGTGCCAGCAGTGAAACAGGGGTGGGCTACACCTTC
CASSETGVGYTF
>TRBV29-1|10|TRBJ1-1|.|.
TGCAGCGTAGGTTACGAAAGGGCTTTCTTT
CSVGYERAFF
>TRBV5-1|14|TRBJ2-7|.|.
TGCGCCAGCAGCACCGGACAGTACTCCTACGAGCAGTACTTC
CASSTGQYSYEQYF
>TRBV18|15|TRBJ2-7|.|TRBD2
TGTGCCAGCTCAACTACTAGCGGGGGGCCCAACGAGCAGTACTTC
CASSTTSGGPNEQYF
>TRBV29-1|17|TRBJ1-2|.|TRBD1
TGCAGCGTTCTCCGGCCCCTGTCAGGGGGCGGTGGGAATGGCTACACCTTC
CSVLRPLSGGGGNGYTF
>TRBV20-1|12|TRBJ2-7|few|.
TGCAGTGCTAGAGACGAGGGTTCCGAGCAGTACTTC
CSARDEGSEQYF
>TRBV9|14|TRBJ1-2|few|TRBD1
TGTGCCAGCAGCGCCCGACAGGGAAATAGCGGCTACACCTTC
CASSARQGNSGYTF
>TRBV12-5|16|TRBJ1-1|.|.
TGTGCTAGTGGTTTGGTACAGTCAGGGAAGAACACTGAAGCTTTCTTT
CASGLVQSGKNTEAFF
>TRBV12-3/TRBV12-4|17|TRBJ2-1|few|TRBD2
TGTGCCAGCAGTTTAGGGGGGAGCGGGGGGGCCTTCGATGAGCAGTTCTTC
CASSLGGSGGAFDEQFF
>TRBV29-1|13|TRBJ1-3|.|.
TGCAGCGCCGCGGACGACGTCGGAAACACCATATATTTT
CSAADDVGNTIYF
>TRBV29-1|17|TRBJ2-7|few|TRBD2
TGCAGCGTGAAAGGGACTAGCGGAAAAGGTAGCTCCTACGAGCAGTACTTC
CSVKGTSGKGSSYEQYF
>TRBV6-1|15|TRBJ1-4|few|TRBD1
TGTGCCAGCAGTCACGGGGACAGGGGAGATGAAAAACTGTTTTTT
CASSHGDRGDEKLFF
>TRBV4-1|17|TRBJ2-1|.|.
TGCGCCAGCAGCCAGGACCGGCATATCGGAACCTACAATGAGCAGTTCTTC
CASSQDRHIGTYNEQFF
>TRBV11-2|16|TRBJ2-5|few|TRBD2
TGTGCCAGCAGCTTAGGAAGAGCGGGGGGGTCGGAGACCCAGTACTTC
CASSLGRAGGSETQYF
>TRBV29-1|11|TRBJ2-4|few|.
TGCAGCGTTCGCTCGTCCGTCATTCAGTACTTC
CSVRSSVIQYF
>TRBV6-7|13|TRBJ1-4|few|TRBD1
TGTGCCAGCAGAGGGGACAGGGTAACCTCCTGTTTTTTT
CASRGDRVTSCFF
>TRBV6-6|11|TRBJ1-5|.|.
TGTGCCAGCAGTTACCCGGGGCCCCAGCATTTT
CASSYPGPQHF
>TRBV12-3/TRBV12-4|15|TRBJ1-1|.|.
TGTGCCAGCAGTTTAGCGAACAGGGCGAACACTGAAGCTTTCTTT
CASSLANRANTEAFF
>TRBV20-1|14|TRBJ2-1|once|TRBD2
TGCAGTGCTAGAGATCCTACTAGCGTCAATGAGCAGTTCTTC
CSARDPTSVNEQFF
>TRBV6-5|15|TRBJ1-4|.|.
TGTGCCAGCACCTCAACGCGGGGCAATAATGAAAAACTGTTTTTT
CASTSTRGNNEKLFF
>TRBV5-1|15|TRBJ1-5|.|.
TGCGCCAGCAGCCCTAATACAGGGAGCAATCAGCCCCAGCATTTT
CASSPNTGSNQPQHF
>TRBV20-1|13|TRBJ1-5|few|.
TGCAGTGCTAGATTGTCAGGCAATCAGCCCCAGCATTTT
CSARLSGNQPQHF
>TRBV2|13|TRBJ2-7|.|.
TGTGCCAGCAGTGAACCTACCCCCTACGAGCAGTACTTC
CASSEPTPYEQYF
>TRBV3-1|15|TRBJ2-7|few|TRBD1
TGTGCCAGCAGCCCGGGACAGGGTGGTATGTACGAGCAGTACTTC
CASSPGQGGMYEQYF
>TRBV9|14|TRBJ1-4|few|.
TGTGCCAGCAGCGGTCAGGGACTTAATGAAAAACTGTTTTTT
CASSGQGLNEKLFF
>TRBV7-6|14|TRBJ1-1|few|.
TGTGCCAGCAGCGCCGGGGGGACGAGCACTGAAGCTTTCTTT
CASSAGGTSTEAFF
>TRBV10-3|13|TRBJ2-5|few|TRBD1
TGTGCCACAGGACAGGGTTTCGGGGAGACCCAGTACTTC
CATGQGFGETQYF
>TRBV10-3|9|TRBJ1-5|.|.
TGTGCCATCGGCCAGCCCCAGCATTTT
CAIGQPQHF
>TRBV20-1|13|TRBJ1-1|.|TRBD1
TGCAGTGCTCGGGACAGCATGAACACTGAAGCTTTCTTT
CSARDSMNTEAFF
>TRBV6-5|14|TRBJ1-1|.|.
TGTGCCAGCAGTTATCTATCTTTGGGCACTGAAGCTTTCTTT
CASSYLSLGTEAFF
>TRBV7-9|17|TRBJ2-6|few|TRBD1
TGTGCCAGCAGCTTAGGGGGACAGTTCTCTGGGGCCAACGTCCTGACTTTC
CASSLGGQFSGANVLTF
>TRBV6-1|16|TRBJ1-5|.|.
TGTGCCAGCAGTGAAGAACGGAGCTATAGCAATCAGCCCCAGCATTTT
CASSEERSYSNQPQHF
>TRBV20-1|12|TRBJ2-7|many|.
TGCAGCATGGGGGCGGCAACCTACGAGCAGTACTTC
CSMGAATYEQYF
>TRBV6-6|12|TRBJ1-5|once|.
TGTGCCAGCAGTTACGACAGAGGAGCCCAGCATTTT
CASSYDRGAQHF
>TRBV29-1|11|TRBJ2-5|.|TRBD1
TGCAGCGGGACAGGGGAAGAGACCCAGTACTTC
CSGTGEETQYF